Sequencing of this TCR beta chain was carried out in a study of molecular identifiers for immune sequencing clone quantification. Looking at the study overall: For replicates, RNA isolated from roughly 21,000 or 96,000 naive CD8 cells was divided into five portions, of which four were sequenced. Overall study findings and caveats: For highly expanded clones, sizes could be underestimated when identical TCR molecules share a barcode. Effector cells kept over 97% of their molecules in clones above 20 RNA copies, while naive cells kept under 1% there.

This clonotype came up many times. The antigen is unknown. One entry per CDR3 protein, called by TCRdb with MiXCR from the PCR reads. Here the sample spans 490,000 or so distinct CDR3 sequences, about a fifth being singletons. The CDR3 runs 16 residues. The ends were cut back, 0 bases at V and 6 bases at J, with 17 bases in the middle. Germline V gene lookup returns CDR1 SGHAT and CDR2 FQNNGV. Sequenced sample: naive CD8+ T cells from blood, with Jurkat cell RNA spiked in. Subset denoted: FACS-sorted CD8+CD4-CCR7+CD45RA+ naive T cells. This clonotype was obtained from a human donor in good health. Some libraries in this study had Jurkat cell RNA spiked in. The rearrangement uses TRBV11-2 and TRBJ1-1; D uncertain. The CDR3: CASSLEFGGGPSEAFF. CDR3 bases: TGTGCCAGCAGCTTAGAGTTTGGAGGCGGCCCGTCTGAAGCTTTCTTT.